A single sample is the source of the 27 T cell receptor delta chains below, sequenced in a study of Vδ1+ human thymocytes. Study results and limitations: Highly polyclonal TRG and TRD repertoires with Gaussian CDR3 length distributions appeared in thymus.

Extracted RNA was reverse transcribed into cDNA. Multiplex PCR used pooled V-gene forward primers and a constant-region reverse primer to amplify CDR3s. TCRdb re-called clones from the multiplex PCR reads via CATT. The sample consists of more than 45,000 delta-chain clones, over 12% of them appearing once. Antigen specificity for these receptors is unknown. The specimen was Vdelta1+ gamma-delta thymocytes from the thymus. Subset noted: FACS-sorted CD3+ TCRalphabeta- TCRVdelta1+ TCRVdelta2- thymocytes. These receptors all come from a girl under three years old who had congenital heart surgery.

The gene calls are TRDV1 and TRDJ1, with D possibly matching TRDD3 (5 bases). The CDR3 is 20 amino acids. Germline assignment: CDR1 TSWWSYY and CDR2 QGS. The V end was cut by 1 base, the J end by 0 bases, with 24 bases between. The CDR3 DNA reads as TGTGCTCTTGGGGAACATGGTACCCCGGGGACACATATCCACACCGATAAACTCATCTTT. It translates to CALGEHGTPGTHIHTDKLIF.

This clone was found a few times. J is TRDJ1 and V is TRDV1; tentative D call: TRDD3 (6 bases). Trimming left V 2 bases short and J 0 bases short, with 34 bases between. Germline V gives CDR1 TSWWSYY, CDR2 QGS. The CDR3 is 23 residues long. CDR3: CALGEIPTIPWGPRTSHTDKLIF. The CDR3 DNA reads as TGTGCTCTTGGGGAAATCCCTACGATTCCGTGGGGGCCCCGAACCTCCCACACCGATAAACTCATCTTT.

The genes are TRDV1 and TRDJ1; 10 bases agree with TRDD3. The CDR3 runs 22 residues. J was trimmed by 0 bases and V by 0 bases; bases with no gene match: 19. Germline CDR1 is TSWWSYY and CDR2 is QGS. The CDR3 is CALGELVALLMGDTLYTDKLIF. In nucleotides, the CDR3 is TGTGCTCTTGGGGAACTAGTTGCTCTTCTTATGGGGGATACCCTGTACACCGATAAACTCATCTTT.

There are a few counts of this clone. Other nucleotide sequences in the sample specify the same CDR3. V usage is TRDV2 and J usage is TRDJ3; 12 nucleotides match TRDD3. Germline values: CDR1 GEAIGNYY, CDR2 EKD. Unmatched junction bases numbered 10, after V lost 0 bases and J lost 2 bases. CDR3 size: 21 residues. CDR3 residues: CACDTAGGYGIRPWDTRQMFF. The CDR3 nucleotides read TGTGCCTGTGACACCGCTGGGGGATACGGGATAAGACCCTGGGACACCCGACAGATGTTTTTC.

This clone was seen only a few times. The V call is TRDV1, the J call TRDJ1; 9 bases line up with TRDD3. Germline V gene data show CDR1 as TSWWSYY and CDR2 as QGS. The CDR3 is 19 amino acids. Unmatched junction bases numbered 17, after V lost 6 bases and J lost 0 bases. CDR3 sequence (DNA): TGTGCTCTTGGTTCTTCCCCCGGGGGGATACTCCGGTACACCGATAAACTCATCTTT. Encoded protein: CALGSSPGGILRYTDKLIF.

This clone has a handful of counts. The J gene is TRDJ1, the V gene TRDV1; possible D gene TRDD3, 7 bases. The CDR3 runs to 19 residues. Germline lookup yields CDR1 TSWWSYY and CDR2 QGS. V was trimmed by 3 bases and J by 1 base, leaving 24 bases between them. The CDR3 protein is CALGDHLPAGIQATDKLIF. DNA for the CDR3: TGTGCTCTTGGGGACCATCTTCCTGCAGGGATACAGGCCACCGATAAACTCATCTTT.

This clone showed up just a few times. This chain uses TRDV1 with TRDJ1; perhaps TRDD3 as D (6 bases). The CDR3 length is 15 residues. V was cut by 4 bases and J by 6 bases, with 18 bases left in between. Per germline, CDR1 TSWWSYY and CDR2 QGS. The CDR3 reads CALGATSFGGYKLIF. DNA for the CDR3: TGTGCTCTTGGGGCCACCTCTTTTGGGGGGTATAAACTCATCTTT.

As for this clone: Being one base from a much bigger clone, this may be a read error. The chain employs TRDV2 and TRDJ1, with TRDD3 matching 12 bases. Germline V lookup: CDR1 GEAIGNYY, CDR2 EKD. The CDR3 is made up of 22 amino acids. J gave up 1 base and V 0 bases, and 20 bases lay outside the gene matches. The CDR3 nucleotides read TGTGCCTGTGACACCGAGGTAACGTCCGCTGGGGGATACGTAGCCGCCACCGATAAACTCATCTTT. Its protein is CACDTEVTSAGGYVAATDKLIF.

V is TRDV1 and J is TRDJ1; TRDD3 matches at 8 bases. The germline V gene encodes CDR1 TSWWSYY and CDR2 QGS. V lost 3 bases, J lost 9 bases, and 24 bases stayed unmatched. CDR3 length equals 19 residues. CDR3 nucleotide sequence: TGTGCTCTTGGGGATATCACGAGCCATTTTACTGGGGGCCCCTGGGAACTCATCTTT. Translating it yields CALGDITSHFTGGPWELIF.

The genes are TRDV1 and TRDJ1; 8 bases are a match to TRDD3. The V gene end was trimmed by 4 bases and the J gene end by 0 bases; junction bases not matched to a gene: 16. This CDR3 contains 19 residues. Germline V gives CDR1 TSWWSYY, CDR2 QGS. The CDR3 region has the DNA TGTGCTCTTGGGGTCCCTTTCCCCGTACTGGGGGCTTACACCGATAAACTCATCTTT. Translation: CALGVPFPVLGAYTDKLIF.

This clone was observed a handful of times. The rearrangement joins TRDV1 to TRDJ1, with 8 bases that match TRDD3. Unmatched junction bases numbered 24, after V lost 3 bases and J lost 0 bases. The CDR3 totals 22 residues. The germline V gene encodes CDR1 TSWWSYY and CDR2 QGS. In DNA form, the CDR3 reads TGTGCTCTTGGGGACCGACTACGGGCCCCGGCTGGGGGACCCCCTTACACCGATAAACTCATCTTT. Its protein is CALGDRLRAPAGGPPYTDKLIF.

This clone is classed as medium-sized. The chain is built from TRDV2 and TRDJ1; 11 bases fit TRDD3. J lost 7 bases, V lost 0 bases, and 12 bases had no gene match. Germline CDR1 GEAIGNYY, CDR2 EKD. This CDR3 has 17 amino acids. CDR3 protein: CACDTLLLGDKPVKLIF. As DNA, the CDR3 is TGTGCCTGTGACACCCTCTTACTGGGGGATAAACCCGTTAAACTCATCTTT.

The J gene is TRDJ1, the V gene TRDV1, with a weak D call TRDD3 (6 bases). The V and J ends lost 2 bases and 4 bases respectively, with 32 bases between them. The CDR3 is made up of 21 amino acids. Looked up from germline, CDR1 is TSWWSYY and CDR2 is QGS. For the CDR3, the DNA is TGTGCTCTTGGGGAATCCCCGCCTAGTCCTGAGGGGGAGCCTCTTTACGATAAACTCATCTTT. Encoded protein: CALGESPPSPEGEPLYDKLIF.

This clone was detected only a few times. The J gene is TRDJ1, the V gene TRDV2; 10 bases match TRDD3. The V segment lost 3 bases and the J segment 0 bases; nucleotides outside the gene matches: 15. Germline-derived CDR1 and CDR2 are GEAIGNYY and EKD. The CDR3 length is 19 residues. The CDR3, as DNA: TGTGCCTGTGACTCGGGGTGCGGTAGTGGGGGATACAACACCGATAAACTCATCTTT. Translated, it gives CACDSGCGSGGYNTDKLIF.

There are a few counts of this clone. The chain combines TRDV1 with TRDJ1; tentatively, D is TRDD1 (5 bases). V was shortened by 0 bases and J by 4 bases, with 42 bases between the two germline ends. The germline CDR1 and CDR2 sequences are TSWWSYY and QGS. The CDR3 contains 25 residues. The CDR3 loop reads CALGELPTREPIVSTRTRFVDKLIF. DNA for the CDR3: TGTGCTCTTGGGGAACTTCCCACCCGAGAGCCCATAGTGTCTACGCGTACTAGATTCGTCGATAAACTCATCTTT.

The chain joins TRDV1 to TRDJ1; 8 bases align to TRDD3. Germline-derived CDR1 and CDR2 are TSWWSYY and QGS. This CDR3 is built from 19 residues. V lost 3 bases to trimming and J lost 0 bases; unmatched junction nucleotides: 15. The CDR3 loop reads CALGEAVLWGYPYTDKLIF. In DNA, the CDR3 is TGTGCTCTTGGGGAGGCCGTCCTCTGGGGATACCCGTACACCGATAAACTCATCTTT.

Turning to this clone: At one end, the junction sequence differs from germline, possibly due to a read error. The V gene is TRDV1, the J gene TRDJ1; 10 bases match TRDD3. The CDR3 has 20 residues. From germline, CDR1 is TSWWSYY and CDR2 QGS. The CDR3 DNA follows: TGTGCTCTTGGGCTACCCTACGGACACTGGGGGATCGAAGATCACGATAAACTCACCTTT. Translated: CALGLPYGHWGIEDHDKLTF.

This clone turned up a few times. The chain recombines TRDV1 with TRDJ1; perhaps TRDD3 as D (6 bases). Trimming took off 5 bases at V and 0 bases at J, with 16 bases between the two ends. The CDR3 runs to 16 residues. Per germline, CDR1 TSWWSYY and CDR2 QGS. This chain's CDR3 is CALGNRYAYYTDKLIF. CDR3 DNA: TGTGCTCTTGGGAACCGATACGCATATTACACCGATAAACTCATCTTT.

This chain connects TRDV1 to TRDJ1; the D gene is possibly TRDD3 (5 bases). The CDR3 length is 19 residues. The germline V gene has CDR1 TSWWSYY and CDR2 QGS. The V and J ends lost 0 bases and 2 bases respectively, with 22 bases between them. CDR3 residues: CALGELPAGILISTDKLIF. In DNA form, the CDR3 reads TGTGCTCTTGGGGAACTACCCGCCGGGATTCTAATTAGTACCGATAAACTCATCTTT.

J is TRDJ1 and V is TRDV2, with TRDD3 identical over 9 bases. This CDR3 contains 15 residues. Unmatched junction bases numbered 6, after V lost 3 bases and J lost 2 bases. Germline values: CDR1 GEAIGNYY, CDR2 EKD. Written as DNA, the CDR3 is TGTGCCTGTGACTACCTGGGGGATTATACCGATAAACTCATCTTT. Amino acids: CACDYLGDYTDKLIF.

The V and J genes are TRDV1 and TRDJ1; D may match TRDD2 or TRDD3 (9 bases each). This CDR3 contains 18 residues. V lost 5 bases to trimming and J lost 6 bases, with 28 bases between them. Germline values: CDR1 TSWWSYY, CDR2 QGS. The CDR3 protein is CALGSIPSYGDTPHKLIF. CDR3 sequence (DNA): TGTGCTCTTGGGAGCATCCCTTCCTACGGGGATACGCCTCATAAACTCATCTTT.

This chain uses TRDV3 with TRDJ1; 10 bases fit TRDD3. This CDR3 spans 22 amino acids. V gave up 5 bases and J gave up 1 base; unmatched junction bases: 31. Germline-derived CDR1 and CDR2 are TVYSNPD and GDNSRS (reference sequence). The DNA of the CDR3 is TGTGCCCCGCTCGATGCGACTTCCCGCGTACTGGGGGATCTATCGTGCACCGATAAACTCATCTTT. Translated, it gives CAPLDATSRVLGDLSCTDKLIF.

This clone has just a few counts. This chain connects TRDV1 to TRDJ1; TRDD3 aligns across 10 bases. V trimming: 5 bases; J trimming: 0 bases; junction bases outside the gene matches: 21. Germline V CDR1 and CDR2: TSWWSYY, QGS. The CDR3 loop spans 21 amino acids. CDR3 bases: TGTGCTCTTGGGACCGGGGGGGGATACGTACCCCGAACGAAGTACACCGATAAACTCATCTTT. It specifies CALGTGGGYVPRTKYTDKLIF.

V and J are TRDV1 and TRDJ1; the D gene is possibly TRDD3 (6 bases). CDR1 is TSWWSYY, CDR2 QGS, per germline. The CDR3 loop spans 14 amino acids. The ends were cut back, 2 bases at V and 8 bases at J, with 15 bases in the middle. The CDR3 coding sequence is TGTGCTCTTGGGGAAGAAACCCTCTGGGGCAAACTCATCTTT. Encoded protein: CALGEETLWGKLIF.

The table lists this clone with a few counts. The gene calls are TRDV2 and TRDJ1; TRDD3 matches 10 bases. V was clipped by 0 bases and J by 1 base; unmatched bases: 16. CDR1 GEAIGNYY and CDR2 EKD come from the germline V gene. This CDR3 has 20 residues. The CDR3 loop is CACDTTGRGDTSKATDKLIF. In DNA form, the CDR3 reads TGTGCCTGTGACACCACGGGTAGGGGGGATACGTCCAAGGCCACCGATAAACTCATCTTT.

Turning to this clone: One junction end does not reproduce the germline sequence, and a read error may be involved. V usage is TRDV1 and J usage is TRDJ1, with D perhaps TRDD3 (5 bases). The germline V gene has CDR1 TSWWSYY and CDR2 QGS. This CDR3 is built from 13 residues. The CDR3 nucleotides are TGTGCTCCTGGGAACAAACTGCCCCCCAAACTCATCTTT. This encodes CAPGNKLPPKLIF.

The V gene is TRDV1, the J gene TRDJ1; TRDD3 matches 7 bases. Germline CDR1 TSWWSYY, CDR2 QGS. This CDR3 region has 19 residues. Unmatched junction bases numbered 13, after V lost 0 bases and J lost 0 bases. CDR3 DNA sequence: TGTGCTCTTGGGGAACTAGAAAAGGACGGGGGGATTTACACCGATAAACTCATCTTT. Translation: CALGELEKDGGIYTDKLIF.